A selection of T cell receptor beta chains follows, all from one sample in a study of blood T cell repertoires in COVID-19. The repertoire was sequenced with immunoSEQ multiplex PCR; TCRdb's copy has only in-frame clones and lacks some. Among 210,000 or so clones, about nine tenths were seen once, and the ten largest hold about 2.2%. Sequences were obtained from peripheral blood. The receptors shown here come from a woman aged 45-59 years with acute or convalescent COVID-19. Each CDR3 is given with its conserved first and last residue. Fields, in order: CDR3 protein, CDR3 DNA, J gene, D gene, V gene, clone size. A D gene is named only where the DNA matches it firmly. Expanded clones are given a class, and other clones once, few, many or no size at all.

CDR3aa: CASSFQRTVLTEAFF
CDR3nt: TGTGCCAGCAGCTTCCAACGGACAGTTCTTACTGAAGCTTTCTTT
j_gene: TRBJ1-1
d_gene: NA
v_gene: TRBV5-8
abundance: once

CDR3aa: CASQASGNTEAFF
CDR3nt: TGTGCCAGTCAGGCCTCAGGGAACACTGAAGCTTTCTTT
j_gene: TRBJ1-1
d_gene: NA
v_gene: TRBV7-3
abundance: NA

CDR3aa: CASSLNPPAVKETQYF
CDR3nt: TGTGCCAGCAGCTTAAATCCCCCAGCGGTAAAAGAGACCCAGTACTTC
j_gene: TRBJ2-5
d_gene: NA
v_gene: TRBV7-6
abundance: NA

CDR3aa: CASSEAEGYLSSYEQYF
CDR3nt: TGTGCCAGCAGTGAAGCCGAGGGCTACCTGAGCTCCTACGAGCAGTACTTC
j_gene: TRBJ2-7
d_gene: NA
v_gene: TRBV6-1
abundance: few

CDR3aa: CATSGTGSQQPQHF
CDR3nt: TGTGCCACCTCCGGGACAGGGAGTCAACAGCCCCAGCATTTT
j_gene: TRBJ1-5
d_gene: TRBD1
v_gene: TRBV24-1
abundance: once

CDR3aa: CASNHEEYEAFF
CDR3nt: TGTGCCAGCAACCACGAAGAGTATGAAGCTTTCTTT
j_gene: TRBJ1-1
d_gene: NA
v_gene: TRBV7-2
abundance: many

CDR3aa: CASSSGGTGPPPDTQYF
CDR3nt: TGCGCCAGCAGCTCTGGTGGAACAGGACCCCCCCCAGATACGCAGTATTTT
j_gene: TRBJ2-3
d_gene: NA
v_gene: TRBV5-1
abundance: few

CDR3aa: CAWVEETGAGNTIYF
CDR3nt: TGTGCCTGGGTAGAGGAGACAGGGGCCGGAAACACCATATATTTT
j_gene: TRBJ1-3
d_gene: TRBD1
v_gene: TRBV30
abundance: NA

CDR3aa: CASSPLTSDHEQYF
CDR3nt: TGTGCCAGCTCACCGCTTACTAGTGACCACGAGCAGTACTTC
j_gene: TRBJ2-7
d_gene: NA
v_gene: TRBV18
abundance: NA

CDR3aa: CASSRTATGELFF
CDR3nt: TGTGCCAGCAGTCGGACTGCCACCGGGGAGCTGTTTTTT
j_gene: TRBJ2-2
d_gene: NA
v_gene: TRBV12-3/TRBV12-4
abundance: NA

CDR3aa: CASGQGNTEAFF
CDR3nt: TGTGCCAGCGGACAGGGCAACACTGAAGCTTTCTTT
j_gene: TRBJ1-1
d_gene: TRBD1
v_gene: TRBV12-3/TRBV12-4
abundance: NA

CDR3aa: CAISESGPRRDTEAFF
CDR3nt: TGTGCCATCAGTGAGTCAGGGCCCCGGCGGGACACTGAAGCTTTCTTT
j_gene: TRBJ1-1
d_gene: NA
v_gene: TRBV10-3
abundance: once

CDR3aa: CASSPLRTLNTEAFF
CDR3nt: TGTGCCAGCAGTCCCCTGAGGACACTGAACACTGAAGCTTTCTTT
j_gene: TRBJ1-1
d_gene: NA
v_gene: TRBV6-2/TRBV6-3
abundance: NA

CDR3aa: CASSPGVEQYF
CDR3nt: TGCGCCAGCAGCCCGGGGGTGGAGCAGTACTTC
j_gene: TRBJ2-7
d_gene: NA
v_gene: TRBV5-1
abundance: NA

CDR3aa: CASSSLDPPGNTIYF
CDR3nt: TGTGCCAGCAGCTCACTAGACCCCCCTGGAAACACCATATATTTT
j_gene: TRBJ1-3
d_gene: NA
v_gene: TRBV5-6
abundance: once

CDR3aa: CASSLRVGGSYEQYF
CDR3nt: TGCGCCAGCAGCTTGCGGGTGGGAGGGTCTTACGAGCAGTACTTC
j_gene: TRBJ2-7
d_gene: TRBD2
v_gene: TRBV5-1
abundance: NA

CDR3aa: CASTGTGSYEQYF
CDR3nt: TGTGCCAGCACCGGGACAGGGAGCTACGAGCAGTACTTC
j_gene: TRBJ2-7
d_gene: TRBD1
v_gene: TRBV12-3/TRBV12-4
abundance: once

CDR3aa: CASSRGGNTIYF
CDR3nt: TGTGCCAGCTCCCGGGGAGGAAACACCATATATTTT
j_gene: TRBJ1-3
d_gene: NA
v_gene: TRBV6-5
abundance: NA

CDR3aa: CATRGQGESTEAFF
CDR3nt: TGTGCCACCAGGGGACAGGGCGAGAGCACTGAAGCTTTCTTT
j_gene: TRBJ1-1
d_gene: TRBD1
v_gene: TRBV24-1
abundance: NA

CDR3aa: CASSLGQGNTGELFF
CDR3nt: TGTGCCAGCAGCTTGGGACAGGGGAACACCGGGGAGCTGTTTTTT
j_gene: TRBJ2-2
d_gene: TRBD1
v_gene: TRBV7-2
abundance: NA

CDR3aa: CASSLRYRGTEAFF
CDR3nt: TGTGCCAGCAGCCTGAGGTACAGGGGAACTGAAGCTTTCTTT
j_gene: TRBJ1-1
d_gene: TRBD1
v_gene: TRBV3-1/TRBV3-2
abundance: NA

CDR3aa: CASSSYDNLDF
CDR3nt: TGTGCCAGCAGTTCTTATGACAATCTGGATTTT
j_gene: TRBJ1-5
d_gene: NA
v_gene: TRBV6-2/TRBV6-3
abundance: NA